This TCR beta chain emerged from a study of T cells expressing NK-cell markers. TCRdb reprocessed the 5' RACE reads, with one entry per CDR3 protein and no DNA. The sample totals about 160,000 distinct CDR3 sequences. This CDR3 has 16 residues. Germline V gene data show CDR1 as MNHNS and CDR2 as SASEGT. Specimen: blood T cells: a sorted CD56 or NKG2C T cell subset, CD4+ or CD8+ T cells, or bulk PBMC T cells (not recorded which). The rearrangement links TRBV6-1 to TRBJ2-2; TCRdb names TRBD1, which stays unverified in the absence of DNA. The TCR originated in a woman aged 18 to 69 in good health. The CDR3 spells CASGDRGISNTGELFF.